The 16 T cell receptor beta chains below come from one sample, sequenced in a study of blood T cell repertoires in COVID-19. The protocol was immunoSEQ multiplex PCR, while the TCRdb copy is restricted to in-frame clones and leaves out a portion. The data hold about 140,000 clones, with 70% to 85% observed a single time. Sequenced input: peripheral blood. The receptors stem from a human donor in a cohort sampled during active COVID-19.

The chain combines TRBV2 with TRBJ2-3; the D gene is possibly TRBD1 (7 bases). Germline values: CDR1 SNHLY, CDR2 FYNNEI. The CDR3 runs 13 residues. V gave up 0 bases and J gave up 8 bases, with 9 bases separating them. CDR3 DNA: TGTGCCAGCAGTGAAGCGCAGGGGGGTACGCAGTATTTT. Protein: CASSEAQGGTQYF.

The chain has TRBV28 and TRBJ2-5, with 10 bases identical to TRBD2. With V trimmed by 5 bases and J by 4 bases, 4 bases remained unmatched. The length of the CDR3 is 14 residues. Germline V lookup: CDR1 MDHEN, CDR2 SYDVKM. The CDR3 spells CASSPSGGGETQYF. The CDR3, as DNA: TGTGCCAGCAGTCCTAGCGGGGGTGGAGAGACCCAGTACTTC. Filled out from reference TRBV28 and TRBJ2-5, the complete variable domain reads DVKVTQSSRYLVKRTGEKVFLECVQDMDHENMFWYRQDPGLGLRLIYFSYDVKMKEKGDIPEGYSVSREKKERFSLILESASTNQTSMYLCASSPSGGGETQYFGPGTRLLVL.

The gene calls are TRBV6-5 and TRBJ1-1, with D perhaps matching TRBD1 (6 bases). Germline V CDR1 and CDR2: MNHEY, SVGAGI. CDR3 length: 15 amino acids. Trimming pared 6 bases from V and 7 bases from J, leaving 21 bases between. The CDR3 sequence is CASRPRGEFSGEAFF. The CDR3 DNA sequence: TGTGCCAGCAGACCCAGGGGCGAGTTTAGTGGTGAAGCTTTCTTT.

The chain carries TRBV2 and TRBJ1-1, with D maybe TRBD1 (6 bases). This CDR3 is built from 14 residues. CDR1 and CDR2 (germline): SNHLY, FYNNEI. V lost 7 bases and J 3 bases, leaving 15 bases between the germline ends. The CDR3 DNA is TGTGCCAGCAACGGACAGCTAAGTTACACTGAAGCTTTCTTT. It is translated as CASNGQLSYTEAFF.

Details on this clone: A junction end diverges from the germline sequence, so it may reflect a read error. The genes are TRBV7-7 and TRBJ2-1, with 14 positions matching TRBD2. Germline CDR1 SSHAT, CDR2 FNYEAQ (reference sequence). This CDR3 is built from 15 residues. Here the CDR3 reads CASSPTSGGANEQFF. The CDR3 DNA follows: TGTGCTAGCAGCCCGACTAGCGGGGGGGCAAATGAGCAGTTCTTC.

The V gene is TRBV21-1, the J gene TRBJ2-7; the D call in the table, TRBD1, was not verified against the DNA. TRBV21-1 is reported as a pseudogene. There are 16 residues in the CDR3. The CDR3 here is CASSTPGSGCSYEQYF. CDR3 sequence (DNA): TGTGCCAGCAGCACACCCGGGTCAGGGTGTTCATACGAGCAGTACTTC.

The chain links TRBV29-1 to TRBJ1-2; 12 bases are shared with TRBD1. Germline loops: CDR1 SQVTM, CDR2 ANQGSEA. V lost 3 bases and J lost 5; bases outside the gene matches: 7. CDR3 length: 15 amino acids. In DNA, the CDR3 is TGCAGCGTTGAGAAAGGGACAGGGGGCGTTTATGGCTACACCTTC. It is translated as CSVEKGTGGVYGYTF.

The chain employs TRBV18 and TRBJ1-5; 12 nucleotides match TRBD1. This CDR3 has 19 amino acids. Germline-derived CDR1 and CDR2 are KGHSH and LQKENI. V lost 2 bases and J lost 1; bases outside the gene matches: 9. For the CDR3, the DNA is TGTGCCAGCTCACCAGTCCCGGGACAGGGGGCACTGAGCAATCAGCCCCAGCATTTT. This sequence encodes CASSPVPGQGALSNQPQHF.

The rearrangement joins TRBV10-3 to TRBJ2-1; a possible D gene is TRBD2 (6 bases). The V and J ends lost 9 bases and 8 bases respectively, with 14 bases between them. Germline assignment: CDR1 ENHRY and CDR2 SYGVKD. There are 12 residues in the CDR3. The CDR3 bases are TGTGCCATGGGCTCCTCGGGGGATGAGCAGTTCTTC. This codes for CAMGSSGDEQFF.

The chain employs TRBV11-2 and TRBJ2-2, with 7 bases that match TRBD1. The CDR3 loop spans 16 amino acids. Germline CDR1 SGHAT, CDR2 FQNNGV. V shed 2 bases and J 1 base; nucleotides not matched to a gene: 4. The CDR3 DNA reads as TGTGCCAGCAGCTTAAACAGGGGTCTGAACACCGGGGAGCTGTTTTTT. Translating it yields CASSLNRGLNTGELFF.

This clone was recorded once. This sequence joins TRBV30 and TRBJ1-2; 8 bases map to TRBD1. The ends lost 1 base at V and 6 bases at J; junction bases unmatched: 1. This CDR3 has 12 amino acids. CDR1 GTSNPN and CDR2 SVGIG come from the germline V gene (reference sequence). The CDR3 sequence: CAWSADRDGYTF. The CDR3 nucleotides are TGTGCCTGGAGTGCGGACAGGGATGGCTACACCTTC.

V usage is TRBV4-2 and J usage is TRBJ2-7; the D gene is possibly TRBD1 (5 bases). This CDR3 region has 16 residues. Trimming cost V 4 bases and J 0 bases, with 16 bases left between them. Per the germline V gene, CDR1 is LGHNA and CDR2 is YNFKEQ. The chain's CDR3 is CASSPETQDTSYEQYF. CDR3 sequence (DNA): TGTGCCAGCAGCCCCGAGACACAGGATACCTCCTACGAGCAGTACTTC.

This clone was picked up one time. V is TRBV19 and J is TRBJ1-5, with no clear D. The CDR3 runs to 14 residues. Looked up from germline, CDR1 is LNHDA and CDR2 is SQIVND (reference sequence). Trimming took 0 bases from V and 2 from J, leaving 5 bases between them. The CDR3 DNA reads as TGTGCCAGTAGTATAGAAACAGGCAATCAGCCCCAGCATTTT. Translating gives CASSIETGNQPQHF.

The chain uses TRBV6-5 and TRBJ2-1; perhaps TRBD2 as D (5 bases). The germline V gene has CDR1 MNHEY and CDR2 SVGAGI. The CDR3 covers 15 residues. Trimming stripped 2 bases from V and 5 bases from J, with 13 bases between. The CDR3, as DNA: TGTGCCAGCAGTTACGGGCTAGCCGGTAACAATGAGCAGTTCTTC. Amino acid sequence: CASSYGLAGNNEQFF.

This clone was found a few times. The chain joins TRBV19 to TRBJ2-5; the match to TRBD2 covers 11 bases. The germline V gene encodes CDR1 LNHDA and CDR2 SQIVND (reference sequence). This CDR3 is built from 16 residues. Germline trimming cut 5 bases from V and 4 bases from J; bases unmatched to any gene: 9. In nucleotides, the CDR3 is TGTGCCAGTAGTCCGTCGATAGCGGGGGGGCCAGAGACCCAGTACTTC. It yields the protein CASSPSIAGGPETQYF.

This clone was detected only a few times. The gene calls are TRBV6-5 and TRBJ2-5; tentatively, D is TRBD2 (6 bases). Trimming removed 2 bases from V and 5 bases from J, with 6 bases in between. CDR1 is MNHEY, CDR2 SVGAGI, per germline. This CDR3 spans 12 amino acids. DNA for the CDR3: TGTGCCAGCAGTTACCGGGGGGAGACCCAGTACTTC. Translating gives CASSYRGETQYF.